The sequence of this T cell receptor (beta chain) was determined in a study of shared clonotypes between healthy human individuals. Profiled with immunoSEQ multiplex PCR; TCRdb holds only in-frame clones, not every one. The table includes roughly 1,600,000 clones, approximately 98.5% detected once. This CDR3 spans 17 amino acids. CDR1 and CDR2 from the germline V gene are SGHVS and FNYEAQ. With 1 base removed from V and 1 base from J, the gap between germline ends came to 15 bases. The chain couples TRBV7-6 to TRBJ2-3, with unresolved D. This clonotype was obtained from a man younger than 45 in good health. The sequencing input was naive CD4+ T cells sorted from blood. Subset denoted: CD45RA+ positively selected. CDR3 loop: CASSLEVVVGRTDTQYF. In nucleotides, the CDR3 is TGTGCCAGCAGCTTAGAAGTCGTCGTAGGGCGCACAGATACGCAGTATTTT.